The 15 T cell receptor beta chains below come from one sample, sequenced in a study of memory CD4+ T cells and cytomegalovirus serostatus. Clones were sequenced by immunoSEQ multiplex PCR, and TCRdb holds only the in-frame ones, with some missing. The sample gives tens of thousands of clones, 75% to 80% of which show up once; approximately 4.5% is in the top ten. Single viable CD3+CD4+CD8-CD45RO+ cells were sorted as the memory CD4+ T cells. Sequenced sample: memory CD4+ T cells from blood. Receptors were obtained from an adult in good health and CMV-seropositive.

The V call is TRBV11-3, the J call TRBJ2-3, with 8 positions matching TRBD1. V gave up 1 base and J gave up 2 bases; unmatched junction bases: 2. CDR3 length equals 15 residues. The germline CDR1 and CDR2 sequences are SGHNT and YENEEA. The CDR3: CASSLGGQVTDTQYF. The CDR3 DNA follows: TGTGCCAGCAGCTTAGGGGGACAGGTCACAGATACGCAGTATTTT.

This chain joins TRBV9 and TRBJ2-2; possible D gene TRBD1, 5 bases. CDR1 and CDR2 (germline): SGDLS, YYNGEE. Trimming shortened V by 3 bases and J by 1 base, and 16 bases separated the two germline ends. The CDR3 covers 17 residues. CDR3 loop: CASSAWGHTGNTGELFF. The CDR3 nucleotides are TGTGCCAGCAGCGCCTGGGGTCATACAGGGAACACCGGGGAGCTGTTTTTT.

The chain has TRBV10-1 and TRBJ2-7; 8 bases align to TRBD2. Germline V gene data show CDR1 as WNHNN and CDR2 as SYGVQD (reference sequence). The CDR3 extends over 14 amino acids. V lost 3 bases and J lost 4; bases outside the gene matches: 5. CDR3 in DNA: TGCGCCAGCAGTGAATTTAGCGGGGAATACGAGCAGTACTTC. Residues: CASSEFSGEYEQYF.

Details on this clone: Other DNA variants within this sample encode the same CDR3. The gene calls are TRBV28 and TRBJ2-3; the match to TRBD1 covers 9 bases. Germline assignment: CDR1 MDHEN and CDR2 SYDVKM. The CDR3 has 14 amino acids. V gave up 5 bases and J gave up 3 bases; unmatched junction bases: 3. The CDR3 DNA reads TGTGCCAGCAGTAAGGGACAGGGAACAGATACGCAGTATTTT. Protein: CASSKGQGTDTQYF.

V usage is TRBV19 and J usage is TRBJ1-2; TRBD1 matches 9 bases. The CDR3 length is 15 residues. Trimming at V came to 5 bases and at J to 4 bases, leaving 8 bases not matched to a gene. From germline, CDR1 is LNHDA and CDR2 SQIVND (reference sequence). In DNA, the CDR3 is TGTGCCAGTAGTCCCTCCGGGACAGGGTCCTATGGCTACACCTTC. Translating gives CASSPSGTGSYGYTF.

CDR3 in DNA: TGCAGTGTGGGGGAGAGTGGGGAGTACTTC. This translates into CSVGESGEYF. The chain employs TRBV20-1 and TRBJ2-7, with D perhaps TRBD1 or TRBD2 (5 bases each). V lost 7 bases to trimming and J lost 11 bases, with 15 bases between them. CDR1 and CDR2 (germline): DFQATT, SNEGSKA (reference sequence). This CDR3 spans 10 amino acids.

This clone occurred a few times. The gene calls are TRBV18 and TRBJ2-1, with D possibly matching TRBD1 (5 bases). Trimming shortened V by 1 base and J by 9 bases, and 7 bases separated the two germline ends. Per germline, CDR1 KGHSH and CDR2 LQKENI. The CDR3 is 12 amino acids. The CDR3 here is CASSPQGREQFF. CDR3 nucleotides: TGTGCCAGCTCACCACAGGGGCGTGAGCAGTTCTTC.

The chain employs TRBV5-1 and TRBJ2-2; D gene uncertain. Germline assignment: CDR1 SGHRS and CDR2 YFSETQ. V was trimmed by 2 bases and J by 0 bases, leaving 8 bases between them. The CDR3 consists of 15 residues. CDR3 in amino acids: CASSFEYANTGELFF. Written as DNA, the CDR3 is TGCGCCAGCAGCTTTGAATACGCGAACACCGGGGAGCTGTTTTTT.

The chain links TRBV11-2 to TRBJ1-6; tentative D call: TRBD1 (5 bases). Germline loops: CDR1 SGHAT, CDR2 FQNNGV. V gave up 0 bases and J gave up 11 bases, with 11 bases separating them. The CDR3 contains 14 residues. As DNA, the CDR3 is TGTGCCAGCAGCTTAGAAGTCGGGGGAACACCCCTCCACTTT. Translation gives CASSLEVGGTPLHF.

This clone has more than one count but fewer than ten. The gene calls are TRBV5-1 and TRBJ1-1, with D possibly being TRBD1 (6 bases). The CDR3 spans 12 residues. V lost 0 bases and J lost 8, with 8 bases in between. Germline CDR1 is SGHRS and CDR2 is YFSETQ. CDR3 protein: CASSLEQGEAFF. The DNA for the CDR3 is TGCGCCAGCAGCTTGGAGCAGGGGGAAGCTTTCTTT.

This chain uses TRBV9 with TRBJ2-3; tentatively, D is TRBD1 or TRBD2 (6 bases each). CDR1 and CDR2 from the germline V gene are SGDLS and YYNGEE. Trimming cost V 0 bases and J 5 bases, with 16 bases left between them. This CDR3 contains 16 residues. In nucleotides, the CDR3 is TGTGCCAGCAGCGTAGCATCGGGGGCGTATAGAGATACGCAGTATTTT. This translates into CASSVASGAYRDTQYF.

The chain couples TRBV18 to TRBJ2-2; D remains ambiguous. Germline assignment: CDR1 KGHSH and CDR2 LQKENI. The CDR3 totals 14 residues. The germline V and J ends were trimmed by 0 bases and 0 bases, with 2 bases remaining between them. The CDR3 DNA follows: TGTGCCAGCTCACCACCGACGAACACCGGGGAGCTGTTTTTT. It translates to CASSPPTNTGELFF.

This clone is a singleton in its sample. V is TRBV28 and J is TRBJ1-3; TRBD1 might be the D (6 bases). Germline CDR1 MDHEN, CDR2 SYDVKM. Trimming shortened V by 6 bases and J by 9 bases, and 18 bases separated the two germline ends. The CDR3 has 14 amino acids. CDR3 in DNA: TGTGCCAGCAGCTCCGGGGTAGGAGGGGGCACCATATATTTT. Translated: CASSSGVGGGTIYF.

The V call is TRBV10-3, the J call TRBJ2-2; 15 bases align to TRBD2. J lost 5 bases, V lost 6 bases, and 7 bases had no gene match. CDR3 size: 17 residues. In germline, CDR1 is ENHRY, CDR2 SYGVKD. The CDR3 is CAIRGLAGGPGTGELFF. Here the CDR3 DNA reads TGTGCCATCAGAGGACTAGCGGGAGGGCCTGGGACCGGGGAGCTGTTTTTT.

The chain couples TRBV28 to TRBJ2-1; D is undetermined. The germline CDR1 and CDR2 sequences are MDHEN and SYDVKM. V gave up 1 base and J gave up 0 bases, with 13 bases separating them. The CDR3 totals 17 residues. The CDR3 DNA reads as TGTGCCAGCAGTTTATTGGGCGATTACAGCTCCTACAATGAGCAGTTCTTC. This gives the protein CASSLLGDYSSYNEQFF.